The entry below gives a single T cell receptor beta chain sequence along with its context. Its antigen is unknown. The method was immunoSEQ multiplex PCR; TCRdb's version includes in-frame clones alone and lacks a portion of them. This sample has 90,000 to 120,000 clones; about nine tenths occur once, and the top ten carry over 3.5%. These data originate in a study of T cell responses to AZD1222 COVID-19 vaccine. Germline CDR1 and CDR2: LNHNV and YYDKDF (reference sequence). The length of the CDR3 is 15 residues. Germline trimming cut 1 base from V and 5 bases from J; bases unmatched to any gene: 5. Study-wide points: Unmutated variant regions are reportedly targeted by nearly half of spike-specific TCRs. The repertoires were collected only after the peak T cell response.

The starting material was peripheral blood, obtained on day 0 of AZD1222 vaccination. The sequence derives from an adult in good health. The V call is TRBV15, the J call TRBJ1-5; 7 nucleotides match TRBD1. This chain's CDR3 is CATSRAARGDQPQHF. The CDR3 DNA reads as TGTGCCACCAGCAGAGCAGCCAGGGGGGATCAGCCCCAGCATTTT.